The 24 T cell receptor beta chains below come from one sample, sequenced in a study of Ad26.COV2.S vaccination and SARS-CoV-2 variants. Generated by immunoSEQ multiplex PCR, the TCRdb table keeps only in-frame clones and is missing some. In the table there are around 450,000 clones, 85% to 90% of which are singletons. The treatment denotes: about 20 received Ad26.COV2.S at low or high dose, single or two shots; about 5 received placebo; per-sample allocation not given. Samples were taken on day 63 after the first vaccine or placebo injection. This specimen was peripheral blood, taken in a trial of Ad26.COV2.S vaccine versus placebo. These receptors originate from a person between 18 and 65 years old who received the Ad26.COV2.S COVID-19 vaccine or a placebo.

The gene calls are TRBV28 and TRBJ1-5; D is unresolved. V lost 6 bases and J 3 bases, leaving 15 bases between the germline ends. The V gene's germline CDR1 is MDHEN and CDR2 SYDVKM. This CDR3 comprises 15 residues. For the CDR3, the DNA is TGTGCCAGCAGCCTGACCCTGCGGGACAATCAGCCCCAGCATTTT. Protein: CASSLTLRDNQPQHF.

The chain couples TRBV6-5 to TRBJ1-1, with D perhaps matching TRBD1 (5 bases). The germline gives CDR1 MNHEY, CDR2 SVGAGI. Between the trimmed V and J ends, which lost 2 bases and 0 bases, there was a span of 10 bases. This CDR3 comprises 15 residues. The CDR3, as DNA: TGTGCCAGCAGTTACGGGGGACTCATGAACACTGAAGCTTTCTTT. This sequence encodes CASSYGGLMNTEAFF.

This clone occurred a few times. As DNA, the CDR3 is TGCGCCAGCAGCCAAGATGTTTGGCAGGGTAATTCACCCCTCCACTTT. Protein sequence: CASSQDVWQGNSPLHF. The chain carries TRBV4-1 and TRBJ1-6; tentative D call: TRBD1 (5 bases). The CDR3 consists of 16 residues. V was shortened by 0 bases and J by 6 bases, with 12 bases between the two germline ends. Per germline, CDR1 MGHRA and CDR2 YSYEKL.

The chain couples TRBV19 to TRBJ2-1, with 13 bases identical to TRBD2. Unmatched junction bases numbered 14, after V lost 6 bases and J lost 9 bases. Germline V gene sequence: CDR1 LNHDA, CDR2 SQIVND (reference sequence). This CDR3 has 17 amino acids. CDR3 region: CASRPPGLAGTRGEQFF. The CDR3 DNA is TGTGCCAGTAGGCCCCCGGGACTAGCGGGAACCCGGGGTGAGCAGTTCTTC.

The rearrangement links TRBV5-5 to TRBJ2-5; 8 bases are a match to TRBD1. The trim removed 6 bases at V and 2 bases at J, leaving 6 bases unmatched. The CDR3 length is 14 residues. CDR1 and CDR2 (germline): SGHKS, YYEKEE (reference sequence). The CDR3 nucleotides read TGTGCCAGCACCATGAGGACAGGGCAAGAGACCCAGTACTTC. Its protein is CASTMRTGQETQYF.

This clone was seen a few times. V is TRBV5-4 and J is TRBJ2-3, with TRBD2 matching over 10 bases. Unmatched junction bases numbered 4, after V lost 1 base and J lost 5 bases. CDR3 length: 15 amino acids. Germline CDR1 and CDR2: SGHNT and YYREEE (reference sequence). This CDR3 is CASSLWLAGEDTQYF. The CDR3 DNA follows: TGTGCCAGCAGCTTGTGGCTAGCGGGGGAAGATACGCAGTATTTT.

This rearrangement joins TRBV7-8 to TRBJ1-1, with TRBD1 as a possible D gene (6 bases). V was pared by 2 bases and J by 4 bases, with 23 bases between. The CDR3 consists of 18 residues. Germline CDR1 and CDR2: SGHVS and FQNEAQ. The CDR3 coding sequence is TGTGCCAGCAGCTTATATCCTAGCGGGGGCCTATGGGGCACTGAAGCTTTCTTT. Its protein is CASSLYPSGGLWGTEAFF.

The CDR3 here is CASRLRDRAQPQHF. In DNA, the CDR3 is TGTGCCAGCAGACTGCGGGACAGGGCTCAGCCCCAGCATTTT. The J gene is TRBJ1-5, the V gene TRBV27; the match to TRBD1 covers 9 bases. Per germline, CDR1 MNHEY and CDR2 SMNVEV (reference sequence). J lost 6 bases, V lost 6 bases, and 6 bases had no gene match. This CDR3 region has 14 residues.

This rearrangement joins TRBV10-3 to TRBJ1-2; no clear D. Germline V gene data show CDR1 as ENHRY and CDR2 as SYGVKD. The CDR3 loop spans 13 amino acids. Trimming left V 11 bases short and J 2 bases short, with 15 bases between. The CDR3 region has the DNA TGTGCCGCCCTGGGCGAAAACAACTATGGCTACACCTTC. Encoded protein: CAALGENNYGYTF.

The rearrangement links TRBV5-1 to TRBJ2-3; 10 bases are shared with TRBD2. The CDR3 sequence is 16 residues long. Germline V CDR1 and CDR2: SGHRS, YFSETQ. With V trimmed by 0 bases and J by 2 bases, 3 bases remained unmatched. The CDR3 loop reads CASSLELAGDTDTQYF. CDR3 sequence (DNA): TGCGCCAGCAGCTTGGAGCTAGCGGGAGACACAGATACGCAGTATTTT.

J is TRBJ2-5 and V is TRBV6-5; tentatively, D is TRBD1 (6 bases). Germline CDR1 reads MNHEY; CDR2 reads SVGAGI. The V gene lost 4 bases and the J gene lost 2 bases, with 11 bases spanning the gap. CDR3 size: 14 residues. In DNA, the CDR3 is TGTGCCAGCAGTTCCAGCAGGGGTCAAGAGACCCAGTACTTC. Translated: CASSSSRGQETQYF.

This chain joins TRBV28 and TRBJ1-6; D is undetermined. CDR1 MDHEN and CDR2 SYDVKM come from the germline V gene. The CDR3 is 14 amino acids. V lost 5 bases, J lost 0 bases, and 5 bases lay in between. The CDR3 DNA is TGTGCCAGCAGTCCTTTCTCCTATAATTCACCCCTCCACTTT. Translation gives CASSPFSYNSPLHF. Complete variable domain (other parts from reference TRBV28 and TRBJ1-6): DVKVTQSSRYLVKRTGEKVFLECVQDMDHENMFWYRQDPGLGLRLIYFSYDVKMKEKGDIPEGYSVSREKKERFSLILESASTNQTSMYLCASSPFSYNSPLHFGNGTRLTVT.

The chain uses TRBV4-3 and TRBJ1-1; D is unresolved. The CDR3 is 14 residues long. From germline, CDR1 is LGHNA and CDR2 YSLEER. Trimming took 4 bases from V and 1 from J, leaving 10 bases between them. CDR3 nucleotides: TGCGCCAGCAGCCGTCTTTTGGGGAACACTGAAGCTTTCTTT. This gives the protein CASSRLLGNTEAFF.

This chain's CDR3 is CASSASKSGRVYNEQFF. CDR3 nucleotides: TGTGCCAGCAGCGCCTCTAAGAGCGGGAGGGTGTACAATGAGCAGTTCTTC. The chain carries TRBV9 and TRBJ2-1; 10 nucleotides align to TRBD2. J gave up 4 bases and V 3 bases, and 10 bases lay outside the gene matches. CDR3 size: 17 residues. Germline V CDR1 and CDR2: SGDLS, YYNGEE. Together with reference TRBV9 and TRBJ2-1, the CDR3 gives the full variable domain: DSGVTQTPKHLITATGQRVTLRCSPRSGDLSVYWYQQSLDQGLQFLIQYYNGEERAKGNILERFSAQQFPDLHSELNLSSLELGDSALYFCASSASKSGRVYNEQFFGPGTRLTVL.

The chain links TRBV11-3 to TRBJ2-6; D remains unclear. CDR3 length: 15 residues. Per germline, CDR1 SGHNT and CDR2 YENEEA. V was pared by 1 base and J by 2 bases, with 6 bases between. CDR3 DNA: TGTGCCAGCAGCTTAGGGCCCACTGGGGCCAACGTCCTGACTTTC. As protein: CASSLGPTGANVLTF.

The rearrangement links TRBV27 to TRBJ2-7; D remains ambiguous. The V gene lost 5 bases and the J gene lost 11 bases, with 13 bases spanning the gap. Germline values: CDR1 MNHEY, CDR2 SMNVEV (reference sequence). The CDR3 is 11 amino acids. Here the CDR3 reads CASSAGSKKYF. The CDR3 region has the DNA TGTGCCAGCAGTGCCGGGTCGAAGAAGTACTTC.

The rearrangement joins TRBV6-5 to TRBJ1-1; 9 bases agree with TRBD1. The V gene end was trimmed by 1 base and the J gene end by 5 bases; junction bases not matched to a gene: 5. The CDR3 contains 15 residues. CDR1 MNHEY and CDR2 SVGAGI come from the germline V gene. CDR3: CASSYFGQGRTEAFF. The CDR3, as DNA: TGTGCCAGCAGTTACTTTGGACAGGGGAGGACTGAAGCTTTCTTT.

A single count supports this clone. The CDR3 nucleotides are TGTGCCAGCAGCTCCGGGAGCGGCTATAGCAATCAGCCCCAGCATTTT. Encoded protein: CASSSGSGYSNQPQHF. The chain joins TRBV6-2 or TRBV6-3 to TRBJ1-5, with D uncertain. Trimming took off 6 bases at V and 0 bases at J, with 15 bases between the two ends. CDR1 and CDR2 (germline): MNHEY, SVGEGT. The CDR3 has 16 residues.

This CDR3 reads CASISWNTGELFF. Written as DNA, the CDR3 is TGTGCCAGCATTTCTTGGAACACCGGGGAGCTGTTTTTT. This rearrangement joins TRBV12-3 or TRBV12-4 to TRBJ2-2; D ambiguous. V shed 7 bases and J shed 1 base, with 7 bases lying between them. The CDR3 is 13 residues long.

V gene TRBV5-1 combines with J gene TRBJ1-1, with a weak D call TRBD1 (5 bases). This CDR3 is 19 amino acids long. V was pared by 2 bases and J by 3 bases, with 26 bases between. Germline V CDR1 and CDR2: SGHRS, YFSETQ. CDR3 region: CASSFHNRSPQGNDTEAFF. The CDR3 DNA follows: TGCGCCAGCAGCTTTCATAACAGGTCCCCCCAAGGCAACGACACTGAAGCTTTCTTT.

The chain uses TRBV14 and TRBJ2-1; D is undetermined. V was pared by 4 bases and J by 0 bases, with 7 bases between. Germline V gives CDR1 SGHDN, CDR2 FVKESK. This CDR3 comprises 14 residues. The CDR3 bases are TGTGCCAGCAGCCCGACCCTCTCCTACAATGAGCAGTTCTTC. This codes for CASSPTLSYNEQFF.

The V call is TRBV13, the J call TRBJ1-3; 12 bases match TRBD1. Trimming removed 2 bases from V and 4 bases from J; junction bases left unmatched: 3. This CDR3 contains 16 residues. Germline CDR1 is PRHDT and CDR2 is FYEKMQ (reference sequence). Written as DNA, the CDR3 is TGTGCCAGCAGCTTATGGGGACAGGGGGCCGGAAACACCATATATTTT. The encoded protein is CASSLWGQGAGNTIYF.

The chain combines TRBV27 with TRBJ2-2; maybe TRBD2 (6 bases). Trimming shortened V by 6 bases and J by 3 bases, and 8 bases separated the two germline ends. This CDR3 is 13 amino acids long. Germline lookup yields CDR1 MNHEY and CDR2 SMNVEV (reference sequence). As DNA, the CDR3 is TGTGCCAGCAGCTGGGGGGACACCGGGGAGCTGTTTTTT. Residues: CASSWGDTGELFF.

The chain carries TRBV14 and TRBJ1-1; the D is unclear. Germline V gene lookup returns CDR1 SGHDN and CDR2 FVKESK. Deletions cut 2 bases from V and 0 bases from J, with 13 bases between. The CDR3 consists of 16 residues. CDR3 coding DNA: TGTGCCAGCAGCCAATCCCCCTTCACAGTGAACACTGAAGCTTTCTTT. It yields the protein CASSQSPFTVNTEAFF.